This T cell receptor (beta chain) emerged from a study of long-term antiretroviral therapy in people with HIV. Study conclusions and caveats: Controls exceeded HIV repertoires in CDR3 length range.

CDR1 is SGHRS, CDR2 YFSETQ, per germline. V was trimmed by 4 bases and J by 0 bases, leaving 14 bases between them. The CDR3 totals 15 residues. With survey level as its setting, the immunoSEQ assay was v3.0. Some clones are missing from TCRdb's copy, which holds only in-frame ones; the method was immunoSEQ multiplex PCR. The sample carries roughly 9,100 clones, under 85% recorded once. This clone has a handful of counts. The target antigen is unknown. This specimen was unsorted PBMCs, taken 1.8 years before starting antiretroviral therapy. The chain is built from TRBV5-1 and TRBJ2-7; possible D gene TRBD2, 6 bases. The origin of this receptor is a man between 40 and 49 years old with HIV. CDR3 sequence reads: CASSRAGQSSYEQYF. DNA of the CDR3: TGCGCCAGCAGCCGAGCGGGCCAGAGCTCCTACGAGCAGTACTTC.